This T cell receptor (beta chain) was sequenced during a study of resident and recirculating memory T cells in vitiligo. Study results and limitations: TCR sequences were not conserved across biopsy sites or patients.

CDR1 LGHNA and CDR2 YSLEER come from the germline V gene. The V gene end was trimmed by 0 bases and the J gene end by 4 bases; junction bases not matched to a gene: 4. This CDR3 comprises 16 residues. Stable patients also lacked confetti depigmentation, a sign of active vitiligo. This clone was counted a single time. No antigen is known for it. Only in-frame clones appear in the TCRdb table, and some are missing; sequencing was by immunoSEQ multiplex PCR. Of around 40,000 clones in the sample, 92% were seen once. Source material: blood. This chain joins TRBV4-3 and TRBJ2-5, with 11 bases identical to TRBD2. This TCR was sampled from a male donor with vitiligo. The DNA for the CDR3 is TGCGCCAGCAGCCAAGATCGGCTAGCGGGGGGAGAGACCCAGTACTTC. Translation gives CASSQDRLAGGETQYF.